These 22 T cell receptor beta chains share one sample of origin, sequenced in a study of regulatory T cells in long-lasting Graves disease. Library construction for TCR beta used iRepertoire HTBI primers and Arm-PCR of CDR3 regions. In TCRdb, the multiplex PCR reads were re-called with MiXCR into one record per CDR3 protein. The table has just over 600,000 distinct CDR3 sequences, 16% seen once. The sample's time point: newly diagnosed GD, antithyroid drugs for less than 3 months. The TCR library was prepared using RNA isolated from PBMCs. These same data were also listed under a study on T cells in Graves' hyperthyroidism and ophthalmopathy.

The specimen comprised peripheral blood mononuclear cells (PBMCs), sampled at new diagnosis, from a patient treated with antithyroid drugs. The receptors were sampled from a woman in her 30s with Graves disease.

This clonotype was recorded at least ten times. The chain couples TRBV11-3 to TRBJ2-2; weak D call: TRBD1 (6 bases). The CDR3 length is 13 residues. CDR1 SGHNT and CDR2 YENEEA come from the germline V gene. V lost 5 bases and J 6 bases, leaving 10 bases between the germline ends. The CDR3 coding sequence is TGTGCCAGCAGCATGACAGGTTCCGGGGAGCTGTTTTTT. It specifies CASSMTGSGELFF.

This clonotype was seen a handful of times. The V gene is TRBV29-1, the J gene TRBJ1-1; 12 nucleotides line up with TRBD1. CDR3 size: 14 residues. Per germline, CDR1 SQVTM and CDR2 ANQGSEA. V dropped 2 bases and J dropped 11; count of bases not matched to a gene: 9. The CDR3 here is CSVETSGTGGMAFF. In DNA form, the CDR3 reads TGCAGCGTTGAAACGTCCGGGACAGGGGGCATGGCTTTCTTT.

Many counts were recorded for this clonotype. V gene TRBV9 combines with J gene TRBJ2-7; D gene unclear. Per the germline V gene, CDR1 is SGDLS and CDR2 is YYNGEE. This CDR3 spans 14 amino acids. V lost 0 bases to trimming and J lost 6 bases, with 13 bases between them. The CDR3 coding sequence is TGTGCCAGCAGCGTAGGGCAGGACCCCCGCGAGCAGTACTTC. Protein: CASSVGQDPREQYF.

The sample holds many counts of this clonotype. V and J are TRBV20-1 and TRBJ2-3, with a possible D match to TRBD2 (6 bases). The CDR3 extends over 15 amino acids. Trimming took off 2 bases at V and 1 base at J, with 13 bases between the two ends. Germline V gene lookup returns CDR1 DFQATT and CDR2 SNEGSKA (reference sequence). DNA for the CDR3: TGCAGTGCTAGAACAATAGCGGATCGCACAGATACGCAGTATTTT. Residues: CSARTIADRTDTQYF.

The chain links TRBV6-2 or TRBV6-3 to TRBJ2-5; 8 bases map to TRBD1. V was pared by 6 bases and J by 2 bases, with 14 bases of the junction left unmatched. Germline CDR1 and CDR2: MNHEY and SVGEGT. The CDR3 contains 17 residues. CDR3 sequence: CASSYTRQGTGQETQYF. The CDR3 DNA reads TGTGCCAGCAGCTACACCCGACAGGGGACGGGTCAAGAGACCCAGTACTTC.

The chain has TRBV28 and TRBJ2-1; 9 nucleotides agree with TRBD1. V was clipped by 6 bases and J by 7 bases; unmatched bases: 13. The germline CDR1 and CDR2 sequences are MDHEN and SYDVKM. This CDR3 has 16 amino acids. The CDR3 bases are TGTGCCAGCAGGACCGGACAGGGGCGCATGATGAATGAGCAGTTCTTC. Translated, it gives CASRTGQGRMMNEQFF.

The sample holds many counts of this clonotype. This rearrangement joins TRBV12-3 or TRBV12-4 to TRBJ2-7; the D is unclear. This CDR3 comprises 16 residues. Deletions cut 2 bases from V and 0 bases from J, with 14 bases between. CDR3 loop: CASSLYGYFGSYEQYF. The CDR3 DNA reads TGTGCCAGCAGTTTATATGGCTACTTCGGCTCCTACGAGCAGTACTTC.

This clonotype was recorded many times. The chain links TRBV28 to TRBJ1-1; no definite D call. Germline V gene data show CDR1 as MDHEN and CDR2 as SYDVKM. Deletions cut 6 bases from V and 5 bases from J, with 10 bases between. The CDR3 totals 12 residues. The CDR3 DNA reads TGTGCCAGCAGGGCCCCGGGGACTGAAGCTTTCTTT. This encodes CASRAPGTEAFF.

Only a few counts were recorded for this clonotype. The genes are TRBV2 and TRBJ1-5; possibly TRBD1 for D (5 bases). This CDR3 spans 15 amino acids. With 8 bases removed from V and 9 bases from J, the gap between germline ends came to 23 bases. Germline assignment: CDR1 SNHLY and CDR2 FYNNEI. This CDR3 reads CASGGDQGPFGPQHF. In nucleotides, the CDR3 is TGTGCCAGCGGGGGGGATCAGGGTCCTTTCGGGCCCCAGCATTTT.

This chain links TRBV6-2 or TRBV6-3 with TRBJ2-5, with D tentatively TRBD1 (6 bases). This CDR3 region has 13 residues. The germline CDR1 and CDR2 sequences are MNHEY and SVGEGT. With 5 bases removed from V and 5 bases from J, the gap between germline ends came to 12 bases. The CDR3 spells CASSVQGRETQYF. CDR3 sequence (DNA): TGTGCCAGCAGTGTACAGGGTAGGGAGACCCAGTACTTC.

This clonotype occurred many times. This sequence joins TRBV7-9 and TRBJ1-1; a possible D gene is TRBD1 (6 bases). The CDR3 contains 13 residues. The V gene lost 6 bases and the J gene lost 3 bases, with 11 bases spanning the gap. Germline V gives CDR1 SEHNR, CDR2 FQNEAQ (reference sequence). CDR3: CASRPRQDTEAFF. CDR3 coding DNA: TGTGCCAGCAGACCCCGACAGGACACTGAAGCTTTCTTT.

About this clonotype itself: A far more abundant clone sits one base away, making this likely a read error. CDR3 DNA sequence: TGTGCCAGCAGTTACTCGACGGGATACACTGAAACTTTCTTT. It yields the protein CASSYSTGYTETFF. The V call is TRBV6-6, the J call TRBJ1-1, with D unresolved. From germline, CDR1 is MNHNY and CDR2 SVGAGI (reference sequence). The CDR3 extends over 14 amino acids.

This clonotype occurred many times. This chain joins TRBV7-9 and TRBJ2-5; 7 bases match TRBD1. V was pared by 10 bases and J by 5 bases, with 10 bases of the junction left unmatched. Germline loops: CDR1 SEHNR, CDR2 FQNEAQ (reference sequence). The CDR3 totals 13 residues. DNA of the CDR3: TGTGCCACCCAGACAGGGAATGAGGAGACCCAGTACTTC. Its protein is CATQTGNEETQYF.

To note about this clonotype: Given a much more abundant clone one base away, this may be a read error. CDR3 coding DNA: TGCTCCAGCAGCTTGGCCTTGGAGAGTCCTGGCTACACCTTC. It encodes CSSSLALESPGYTF. The chain combines TRBV5-1 with TRBJ1-2; D ambiguous. The CDR3 is 14 amino acids. Looked up from germline, CDR1 is SGHRS and CDR2 is YFSETQ. Based on the CDR3 plus reference TRBV5-1 and TRBJ1-2, the full variable domain is KAGVTQTPRYLIKTRGQQVTLSCSPISGHRSVSWYQQTPGQGLQFLFEYFSETQRNKGNFPGRFSGRQFSNSRSEMNVSTLELGDSALYLCSSSLALESPGYTFGSGTRLTVV.

This clonotype was counted a few times. The chain carries TRBV20-1 and TRBJ1-3; no definite D call. Germline CDR1 DFQATT, CDR2 SNEGSKA (reference sequence). Trimming stripped 4 bases from V and 0 bases from J, with 19 bases between. CDR3 length equals 17 residues. CDR3 residues: CSATISPGRHSGNTIYF. As DNA, the CDR3 is TGCAGTGCTACCATATCACCTGGACGACACTCTGGAAACACCATATATTTT.

This rearrangement joins TRBV7-8 to TRBJ2-4; 11 bases map to TRBD2. V shed 1 base, J shed 2 bases, and the junction held 10 bases outside the gene matches. This CDR3 is built from 19 residues. Germline CDR1 is SGHVS and CDR2 is FQNEAQ. The CDR3 loop is CASSLGVAGGPKSKNIQYF. The CDR3 nucleotides read TGTGCCAGCAGCTTAGGCGTAGCGGGAGGGCCTAAGTCCAAAAACATTCAGTACTTC. The complete variable domain, with remaining parts taken from reference TRBV7-8 and TRBJ2-4, reads GAGVSQSPRYKVAKRGQDVALRCDPISGHVSLFWYQQALGQGPEFLTYFQNEAQLDKSGLPSDRFFAERPEGSVSTLKIQRTQQEDSAVYLCASSLGVAGGPKSKNIQYFGAGTRLSVL.

This clonotype has just a few counts. The chain uses TRBV28 and TRBJ1-3, with D unresolved. The CDR3 runs 14 residues. Per the germline V gene, CDR1 is MDHEN and CDR2 is SYDVKM. V was cut by 3 bases and J by 3 bases, with 9 bases left in between. The CDR3 protein is CASSLSQVGNTIYF. The CDR3 DNA sequence: TGTGCCAGCAGTTTGAGCCAGGTTGGAAACACCATATATTTT.

The V call is TRBV4-1, the J call TRBJ2-1, with D possibly matching TRBD2 (5 bases). V lost 0 bases, J lost 2 bases, and 11 bases lay in between. Germline CDR1 is MGHRA and CDR2 is YSYEKL. The CDR3 loop spans 16 amino acids. Here the CDR3 DNA reads TGCGCCAGCAGCCAAGAACGTCTAGCCCCCTACAATGAGCAGTTCTTC. Protein product: CASSQERLAPYNEQFF.

Only a few counts were recorded for this clonotype. The chain is built from TRBV6-2 or TRBV6-3 and TRBJ1-1, with 11 nucleotides matching TRBD1. V dropped 8 bases and J dropped 6; count of bases not matched to a gene: 17. The CDR3 is 17 residues long. Per germline, CDR1 MNHEY and CDR2 SVGEGT. CDR3 nucleotide sequence: TGTGCCAGCTTTAAGCGGACAGGGGGCGGGGGAGCGGCTGAAGCTTTCTTT. Translation: CASFKRTGGGGAAEAFF.

The chain employs TRBV29-1 and TRBJ2-1; maybe TRBD1 (5 bases). This CDR3 has 11 residues. With 7 bases removed from V and 5 bases from J, the gap between germline ends came to 9 bases. The germline V gene encodes CDR1 SQVTM and CDR2 ANQGSEA. In DNA, the CDR3 is TGCAGCGGGACGACAGACAATGAGCAGTTCTTC. Its translation: CSGTTDNEQFF.

Note on this clonotype: This probably arose from a read error, given a far larger clone one base away. The rearrangement joins TRBV7-2 to TRBJ2-3; 7 bases align to TRBD1. Looked up from germline, CDR1 is SGHTA and CDR2 is FQGNSA. This CDR3 has 15 amino acids. This chain's CDR3 is CASSLDRGPWGEQSF. The CDR3 region has the DNA TGTGCCAGCAGCTTAGACAGGGGTCCATGGGGTGAGCAGTCCTTC.

V usage is TRBV14 and J usage is TRBJ2-1; D is perhaps TRBD2 (5 bases). This CDR3 is built from 16 residues. Per the germline V gene, CDR1 is SGHDN and CDR2 is FVKESK. V lost 0 bases and J 1 base, leaving 10 bases between the germline ends. As DNA, the CDR3 is TGTGCCAGCAGCCAAGATCGAGGGTCGTCCTACAATGAGCAGTTCTTC. As protein: CASSQDRGSSYNEQFF.